Presented here are 23 T cell receptor beta chains from one specimen sequenced in a study of blood T cell repertoires in COVID-19. Produced via immunoSEQ multiplex PCR; TCRdb's table is partial and in-frame only. The sample lists over 200,000 clones, approximately 78% occurring once. Sample: peripheral blood. All receptors derive from a woman in her forties with acute or convalescent COVID-19.

The DNA of the CDR3 is TGTGCCAGCAGTGAGCGGATGGCTCAGTTCTTC. Translation: CASSERMAQFF. V gene TRBV2 combines with J gene TRBJ2-1; the D is unclear. CDR3 length: 11 amino acids. V shed 3 bases and J shed 13 bases, with 10 bases lying between them. Germline-derived CDR1 and CDR2 are SNHLY and FYNNEI.

The genes are TRBV19 and TRBJ1-4; D is undetermined. Germline values: CDR1 LNHDA, CDR2 SQIVND (reference sequence). Trimming stripped 1 base from V and 5 bases from J, with 5 bases between. The CDR3 covers 13 residues. The CDR3 sequence is CASSIAQNEKLFF. The CDR3 bases are TGTGCCAGTAGTATAGCACAGAATGAAAAACTGTTTTTT.

This rearrangement joins TRBV9 to TRBJ1-2; D is uncertain. Trimming stripped 0 bases from V and 8 bases from J, with 14 bases between. The germline CDR1 and CDR2 sequences are SGDLS and YYNGEE. CDR3 length equals 14 residues. CDR3 DNA sequence: TGTGCCAGCAGCGTAGCTTTGGGCTCGGGAGGCTACACCTTC. This sequence encodes CASSVALGSGGYTF.

The rearrangement joins TRBV12-3 or TRBV12-4 to TRBJ1-1; 8 nucleotides agree with TRBD1. The CDR3 is 13 amino acids. Trimming took 5 bases from V and 7 from J; bases not matched to a gene: 6. This CDR3 reads CASSTSDRGEAFF. CDR3 nucleotides: TGTGCCAGCAGTACCAGCGACAGGGGTGAAGCTTTCTTT.

The rearrangement joins TRBV30 to TRBJ2-3; 9 bases map to TRBD2. Germline V gene data show CDR1 as GTSNPN and CDR2 as SVGIG (reference sequence). The CDR3 spans 13 residues. V trimming: 5 bases; J trimming: 0 bases; junction bases outside the gene matches: 0. CDR3 DNA sequence: TGTGCCTGGGCGGGGGGGAGCACAGATACGCAGTATTTT. This codes for CAWAGGSTDTQYF.

This chain uses TRBV24-1 with TRBJ2-1; maybe TRBD1 (6 bases). Trimming shortened V by 0 bases and J by 4 bases, and 15 bases separated the two germline ends. The CDR3 is 17 residues long. Germline loops: CDR1 KGHDR, CDR2 SFDVKD. The CDR3 reads CATSDLGAQGGYNEQFF. CDR3 nucleotides: TGTGCCACCAGTGATTTGGGGGCACAGGGTGGGTACAATGAGCAGTTCTTC.

V and J are TRBV28 and TRBJ2-2; possible D gene TRBD1, 6 bases. This CDR3 has 18 residues. Looked up from germline, CDR1 is MDHEN and CDR2 is SYDVKM. Between the trimmed V and J ends, which lost 2 bases and 4 bases, there was a span of 20 bases. The CDR3 loop reads CASSLELTGKVGTGELFF. The CDR3 DNA follows: TGTGCCAGCAGTTTAGAGCTCACAGGGAAGGTGGGCACCGGGGAGCTGTTTTTT.

Only one count was recorded for this clone. The chain combines TRBV4-1 with TRBJ1-4, with 8 bases that match TRBD1. Looked up from germline, CDR1 is MGHRA and CDR2 is YSYEKL. The CDR3 spans 17 residues. V shed 4 bases and J 7 bases; nucleotides not matched to a gene: 14. CDR3 coding DNA: TGCGCCAGCAGCCGCCTATCCCTGACAGGGGAGTCTGAAAAACTGTTTTTT. It encodes CASSRLSLTGESEKLFF.

The rearrangement joins TRBV2 to TRBJ1-2; 8 nucleotides match TRBD1. The CDR3 extends over 12 amino acids. V shed 9 bases, J shed 8 bases, and the junction held 8 bases outside the gene matches. Per the germline V gene, CDR1 is SNHLY and CDR2 is FYNNEI. DNA for the CDR3: TGTGCCAGTATCCTCGACAGGGGCGGCTACACCTTC. Translation gives CASILDRGGYTF.

The chain recombines TRBV11-2 with TRBJ1-4; 10 bases are shared with TRBD1. Germline V CDR1 and CDR2: SGHAT, FQNNGV. After removal of 5 bases from V and 5 bases from J, the junction contained 17 bases not matched to a gene. The CDR3 length is 19 residues. The CDR3 coding sequence is TGTGCCAGCAGCATTTATGGGGGACAGGGGATACCCAAGAATGAAAAACTGTTTTTT. It yields the protein CASSIYGGQGIPKNEKLFF.

The chain combines TRBV15 with TRBJ2-3; TRBD2 matches at 7 bases. After removal of 6 bases from V and 0 bases from J, the junction contained 3 bases not matched to a gene. CDR3 size: 14 residues. Germline CDR1 is LNHNV and CDR2 is YYDKDF (reference sequence). DNA for the CDR3: TGTGCCACCAGAAGGGAGGGGAGCACAGATACGCAGTATTTT. Translating gives CATRREGSTDTQYF.

The rearrangement joins TRBV7-9 to TRBJ1-4, with D perhaps TRBD1 (5 bases). The CDR3 consists of 15 residues. Trimming removed 5 bases at V and 4 bases at J, with 14 bases between. In germline, CDR1 is SEHNR, CDR2 FQNEAQ (reference sequence). CDR3 region: CASSLIRGSNEKLFF. The CDR3, as DNA: TGTGCCAGCAGCCTCATTAGGGGAAGTAATGAAAAACTGTTTTTT.

The chain carries TRBV27 and TRBJ1-2; 7 bases are shared with TRBD1. Germline V lookup: CDR1 MNHEY, CDR2 SMNVEV (reference sequence). Trimming cost V 3 bases and J 6 bases; bases outside gene matches: 7. The CDR3 consists of 14 residues. Here the CDR3 reads CASSFTGQADGYTF. The CDR3 coding sequence is TGTGCCAGCAGTTTCACCGGACAGGCCGATGGCTACACCTTC.

The chain links TRBV2 to TRBJ2-7, with D possibly TRBD1 on 6 matching bases. This CDR3 region has 12 residues. The V end lost 5 bases, the J end lost 3 bases, and 8 bases lay between the germline ends. The germline CDR1 and CDR2 sequences are SNHLY and FYNNEI. The CDR3 bases are TGTGCCAGCAGTCCACAGGGCTACGAGCAGTACTTC. Amino acid sequence: CASSPQGYEQYF.

The V gene is TRBV3-1 (or the pseudogene TRBV3-2), the J gene TRBJ2-7; TRBD2 is a possible D gene (6 bases). Germline V lookup: CDR1 LGHDT, CDR2 YNNKEL (reference sequence). The CDR3 sequence is 13 residues long. Between the trimmed V and J ends, which lost 6 bases and 13 bases, there was a span of 22 bases. The CDR3 coding sequence is TGTGCCAGCAGTTTCGGGAGTCTGGACGGCGCCTACTTC. Its translation is CASSFGSLDGAYF.

The chain is built from TRBV30 and TRBJ2-1; 12 nucleotides align to TRBD2. Losses at the gene ends were 2 bases for V and 2 bases for J; bases not matched to a gene: 10. Germline loops: CDR1 GTSNPN, CDR2 SVGIG (reference sequence). This CDR3 has 18 amino acids. The CDR3: CAWSRASGRAGAYNEQFF. In DNA form, the CDR3 reads TGTGCCTGGAGTAGGGCTAGCGGGAGGGCCGGGGCCTACAATGAGCAGTTCTTC.

V is TRBV7-2 and J is TRBJ2-2; 10 bases line up with TRBD2. J lost 1 base, V lost 5 bases, and 4 bases had no gene match. The length of the CDR3 is 16 residues. CDR1 SGHTA and CDR2 FQGNSA come from the germline V gene. The CDR3 spells CASSPWTSGNTGELFF. The CDR3 DNA follows: TGTGCCAGCAGCCCGTGGACTAGCGGGAACACCGGGGAGCTGTTTTTT.

V is TRBV6-2 or TRBV6-3 and J is TRBJ2-7, with D possibly TRBD2 on 6 matching bases. The CDR3 has 14 amino acids. The V gene's germline CDR1 is MNHEY and CDR2 SVGEGT. Trimming stripped 5 bases from V and 3 bases from J, with 14 bases between. CDR3 sequence (DNA): TGTGCCAGCAGTAATTCGGGGGTCCACTACGAGCAGTACTTC. Translating it yields CASSNSGVHYEQYF.

The V call is TRBV6-6, the J call TRBJ1-5; D remains unclear. Germline-derived CDR1 and CDR2 are MNHNY and SVGAGI (reference sequence). V was shortened by 7 bases and J by 3 bases, with 16 bases between the two germline ends. The CDR3 length is 15 residues. CDR3: CASKEDSYHNQPQHF. The CDR3 coding sequence is TGTGCCAGCAAAGAAGACTCGTACCACAATCAGCCCCAGCATTTT.

This clone has more than one count but fewer than ten. This chain links TRBV4-1 with TRBJ2-1; TRBD2 matches 13 bases. The V gene end was trimmed by 3 bases and the J gene end by 8 bases; junction bases not matched to a gene: 10. Looked up from germline, CDR1 is MGHRA and CDR2 is YSYEKL. The length of the CDR3 is 17 residues. CDR3 sequence reads: CASSQSPGTSGAHEQFF. Written as DNA, the CDR3 is TGCGCCAGCAGCCAGAGCCCCGGGACTAGCGGGGCCCATGAGCAGTTCTTC.

The chain combines TRBV10-3 with TRBJ2-2, with D uncertain. V was shortened by 10 bases and J by 1 base, with 13 bases between the two germline ends. This CDR3 comprises 14 residues. Per the germline V gene, CDR1 is ENHRY and CDR2 is SYGVKD. The CDR3 spells CATTDAENTGELFF. DNA for the CDR3: TGTGCCACAACAGACGCAGAGAACACCGGGGAGCTGTTTTTT.

This chain uses TRBV3-1 (or the pseudogene TRBV3-2) with TRBJ2-7; D is possibly TRBD2 (6 bases). CDR1 is LGHDT and CDR2 is YNNKEL in the germline V gene (reference sequence). CDR3 length: 14 residues. V lost 5 bases and J 0 bases, leaving 11 bases between the germline ends. The CDR3 nucleotides are TGTGCCAGCAGCTCAAGCGGGTCCTCCTACGAGCAGTACTTC. This encodes CASSSSGSSYEQYF.

The chain is built from TRBV6-1 and TRBJ2-1; 8 nucleotides align to TRBD2. Trimming cost V 2 bases and J 11 bases; bases outside gene matches: 5. The CDR3 totals 13 residues. Germline V CDR1 and CDR2: MNHNS, SASEGT. The DNA for the CDR3 is TGTGCCAGCAGTGAAAAGGGACTAGACCAGCAGTTCTTC. This gives the protein CASSEKGLDQQFF.